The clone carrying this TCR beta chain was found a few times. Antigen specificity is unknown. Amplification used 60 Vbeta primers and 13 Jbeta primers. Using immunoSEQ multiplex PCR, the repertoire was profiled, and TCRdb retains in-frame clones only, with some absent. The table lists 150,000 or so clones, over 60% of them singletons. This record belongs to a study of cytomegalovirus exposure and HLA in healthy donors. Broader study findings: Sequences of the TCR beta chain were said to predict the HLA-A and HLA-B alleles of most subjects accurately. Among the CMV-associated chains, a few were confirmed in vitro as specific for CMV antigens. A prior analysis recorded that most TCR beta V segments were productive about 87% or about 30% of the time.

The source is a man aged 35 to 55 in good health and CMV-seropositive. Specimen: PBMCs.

The chain's CDR3 is CAISVGGQEKTQYF. Here the CDR3 DNA reads TGTGCCATCAGTGTTGGGGGACAGGAGAAGACCCAGTACTTC. V gene TRBV10-3 combines with J gene TRBJ2-5, with 8 positions matching TRBD1. Germline V gene lookup returns CDR1 ENHRY and CDR2 SYGVKD. Germline trimming cut 4 bases from V and 6 bases from J; bases unmatched to any gene: 7. The CDR3 sequence is 14 residues long.